The T cell receptor beta chain under discussion was sequenced for a study of shared clonotypes between healthy human individuals. Background on the study: Samples came from two female and a few male donors aged 18 to 49. General study points: When naive CD4 clonotypes were compared across a few donors, roughly 4.9% were shared.

Deep level was the assay's run setting. TCRdb keeps only in-frame clones here, not all; method: immunoSEQ multiplex PCR. The sample lists roughly 2 million clones, roughly 95% occurring once. Germline trimming cut 2 bases from V and 0 bases from J; bases unmatched to any gene: 11. The CDR3 runs to 18 residues. Germline CDR1 and CDR2: GTSNPN and SVGIG (reference sequence). Remarks on this clone: Its antigen is undetermined.

Sequencing was carried out using naive CD4+ T cells sorted from blood. Noted subset: CD45RA+ positively selected. This receptor was identified in a man between 18 and 29 years old in good health. The V gene is TRBV30, the J gene TRBJ2-7; 12 bases map to TRBD2. CDR3 DNA: TGTGCCTGGAGTTCATTCAGGACTAGCGGGACGAGCTCCTACGAGCAGTACTTC. Its protein is CAWSSFRTSGTSSYEQYF.